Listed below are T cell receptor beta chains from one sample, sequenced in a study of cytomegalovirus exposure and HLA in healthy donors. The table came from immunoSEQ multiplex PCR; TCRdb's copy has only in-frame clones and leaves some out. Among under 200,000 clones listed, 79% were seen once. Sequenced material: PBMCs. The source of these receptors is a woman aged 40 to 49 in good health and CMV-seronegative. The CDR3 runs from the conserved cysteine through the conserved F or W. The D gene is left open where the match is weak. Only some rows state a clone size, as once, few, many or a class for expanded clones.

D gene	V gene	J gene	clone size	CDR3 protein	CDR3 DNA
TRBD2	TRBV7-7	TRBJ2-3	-	CASSPISGGPGDTQYF	TGTGCTAGCAGCCCTATTAGCGGGGGCCCCGGAGATACGCAGTATTTT
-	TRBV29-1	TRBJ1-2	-	CSVEEARGYTF	TGCAGCGTTGAGGAGGCTCGTGGCTACACCTTC
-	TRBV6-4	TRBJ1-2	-	CASSEGGGARYGYTF	TGTGCCAGCAGTGAAGGGGGGGGCGCACGGTATGGCTACACCTTC
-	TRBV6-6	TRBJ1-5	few	CASSDRLNQPQHF	TGTGCCAGCAGTGACAGGCTCAATCAGCCCCAGCATTTT
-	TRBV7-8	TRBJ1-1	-	CASSLGGCEAFF	TGTGCCAGCAGCTTGGGGGGGTGTGAAGCTTTCTTT
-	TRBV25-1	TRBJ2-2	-	CASSESGSNTGELFF	TGTGCCAGCAGTGAATCCGGGTCCAACACCGGGGAGCTGTTTTTT
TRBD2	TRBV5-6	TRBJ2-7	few	CASCYGTSGYEQYF	TGTGCCAGCTGCTACGGGACTAGCGGCTACGAGCAGTACTTC
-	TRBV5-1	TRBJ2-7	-	CASSLGGDQYEQYF	TGCGCCAGCAGCTTGGGCGGGGATCAATACGAGCAGTACTTC
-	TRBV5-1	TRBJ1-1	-	CASSLQARNTEAFF	TGCGCCAGCAGCTTACAGGCTCGTAACACTGAAGCTTTCTTT
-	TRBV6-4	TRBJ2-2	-	CASSRQQNTGELFF	TGTGCCAGCAGCAGACAGCAGAACACCGGGGAGCTGTTTTTT
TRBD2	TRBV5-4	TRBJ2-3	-	CASSPGTSGRNTDTQYF	TGTGCCAGCAGCCCCGGGACTAGCGGGAGAAATACAGATACGCAGTATTTT
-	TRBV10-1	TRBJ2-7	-	CASQAQGVREQYF	TGCGCCAGCCAGGCACAAGGGGTTCGCGAGCAGTACTTC
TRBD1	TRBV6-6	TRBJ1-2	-	CASSSTGGNYGYTF	TGTGCCAGCTCCTCAACAGGGGGCAACTATGGCTACACCTTC
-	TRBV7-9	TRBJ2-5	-	CASSYLALQETQYF	TGTGCCAGCAGCTATCTAGCGTTACAAGAGACCCAGTACTTC
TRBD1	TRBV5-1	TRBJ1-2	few	CASSSSGTGGYGYTF	TGCGCCAGCAGCTCCTCCGGGACAGGGGGCTATGGCTACACCTTC
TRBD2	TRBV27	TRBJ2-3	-	CASSSASGTTDTQYF	TGTGCCAGCAGTTCGGCTAGCGGGACTACAGATACGCAGTATTTT
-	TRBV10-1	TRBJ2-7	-	CASSESITTDRSYEQYF	TGCGCCAGCAGTGAGTCGATTACGACAGACAGAAGCTACGAGCAGTACTTC
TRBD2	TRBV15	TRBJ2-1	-	CATSSPSGGGIYNEQFF	TGTGCCACCAGCAGCCCCTCGGGAGGGGGGATTTACAATGAGCAGTTCTTC
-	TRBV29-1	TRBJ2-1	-	CSVEDWPVNEQFF	TGCAGCGTTGAAGATTGGCCAGTTAATGAGCAGTTCTTC
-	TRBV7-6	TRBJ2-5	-	CASSLELRRAGETQYF	TGTGCCAGCAGCTTAGAACTACGCCGCGCGGGAGAGACCCAGTACTTC
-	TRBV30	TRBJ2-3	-	CAWSAESLTDTQYF	TGTGCCTGGAGTGCGGAGTCGCTCACAGATACGCAGTATTTT
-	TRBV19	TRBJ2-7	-	CASSEGGAAYEQYF	TGTGCCAGTAGTGAGGGGGGGGCCGCCTACGAGCAGTACTTC
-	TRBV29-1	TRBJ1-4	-	CSVGQDLEKLFF	TGCAGCGTTGGACAGGATCTTGAAAAACTGTTTTTT
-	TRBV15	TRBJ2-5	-	CATSTPYDTQYF	TGTGCCACCAGCACCCCCTACGATACCCAGTACTTC
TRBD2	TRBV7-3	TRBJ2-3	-	CASSLTGLAGGVYF	TGTGCCAGCAGCTTAACGGGACTAGCGGGAGGGGTATATTTT
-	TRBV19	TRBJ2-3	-	CASTSTDTQYF	TGTGCCAGTACAAGCACAGATACGCAGTATTTT
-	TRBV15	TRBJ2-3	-	CATSRDQGIAQYF	TGTGCCACCAGCAGAGATCAGGGTATTGCGCAGTATTTT
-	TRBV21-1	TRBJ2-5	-	CASSKWEQYF	TGTGCCAGCAGCAAATGGGAGCAGTACTTC
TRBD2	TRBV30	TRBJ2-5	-	CASDNRGVQETQYF	TGTGCCTCCGATAACCGGGGGGTCCAAGAGACCCAGTACTTC
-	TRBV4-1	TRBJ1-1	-	CASSQVGGQAVGTEAFF	TGCGCCAGCAGCCAAGTAGGCGGGCAGGCGGTCGGCACTGAAGCTTTCTTT
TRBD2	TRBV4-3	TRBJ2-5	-	CASSQVLAGEGETQYF	TGCGCCAGCAGCCAAGTCTTAGCGGGAGAGGGGGAGACCCAGTACTTC
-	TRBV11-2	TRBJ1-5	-	CASSLDRLNQPQHF	TGTGCCAGCAGCCTTGACAGGTTAAATCAGCCCCAGCATTTT
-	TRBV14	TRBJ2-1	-	CASSQVGSRYNEQFF	TGTGCCAGCAGCCAAGTCGGGAGTAGGTACAATGAGCAGTTCTTC
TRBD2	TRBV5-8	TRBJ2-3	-	CASSLGTSGSLDTQYF	TGTGCCAGCAGCCTGGGGACTAGCGGGAGCCTGGATACGCAGTATTTT
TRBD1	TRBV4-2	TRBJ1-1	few	CASSQAFRGATEAFF	TGTGCCAGCAGCCAAGCGTTCAGGGGGGCGACTGAAGCTTTCTTT
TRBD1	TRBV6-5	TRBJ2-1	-	CASSYIGTEPSNEQFF	TGTGCCAGCAGTTACATCGGGACAGAACCCAGCAATGAGCAGTTCTTC
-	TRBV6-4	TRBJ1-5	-	CASSPRGNQPQHF	TGTGCCAGCAGCCCCCGCGGCAATCAGCCCCAGCATTTT
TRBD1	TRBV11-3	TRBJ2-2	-	CASSFRGTDDTGELFF	TGTGCCAGCAGCTTCAGGGGGACAGATGACACCGGGGAGCTGTTTTTT
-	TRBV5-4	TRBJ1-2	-	CASRQDSFYGYTF	TGTGCCAGCAGACAGGACAGTTTCTATGGCTACACCTTC
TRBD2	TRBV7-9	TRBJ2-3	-	CASSPVTGGPTDTQYF	TGTGCCAGCAGCCCAGTGACGGGAGGGCCCACAGATACGCAGTATTTT
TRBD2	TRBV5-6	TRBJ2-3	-	CASSFHGRATDTQYF	TGTGCCAGCAGCTTTCACGGGAGGGCCACAGATACGCAGTATTTT
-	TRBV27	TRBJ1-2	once	CASSFSANYGYTF	TGTGCCAGCAGTTTCTCCGCTAACTATGGCTACACCTTC
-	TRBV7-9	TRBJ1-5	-	CASSLDTGSPQHF	TGTGCCAGCAGCTTAGACACAGGGAGCCCCCAGCATTTT
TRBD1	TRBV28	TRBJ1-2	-	CASSHDRVSGYTF	TGTGCCAGCAGTCATGACAGGGTATCTGGCTACACCTTC
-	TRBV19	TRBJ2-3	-	CASKDPRYGTDTQYF	TGTGCCAGTAAAGATCCCAGGTATGGCACAGATACGCAGTATTTT
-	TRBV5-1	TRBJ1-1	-	CASSRGGLGTEAFF	TGCGCCAGCAGCCGGGGGGGGCTCGGGACTGAAGCTTTCTTT
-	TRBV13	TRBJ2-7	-	CASSPGGSSYEQYF	TGTGCCAGCAGCCCAGGGGGGAGTAGCTACGAGCAGTACTTC
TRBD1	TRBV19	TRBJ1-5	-	CASSRDRVNQPQHF	TGTGCCAGTAGTCGGGACAGGGTGAATCAGCCCCAGCATTTT
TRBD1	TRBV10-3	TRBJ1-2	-	CAISPNSGQTQSYGYTF	TGTGCCATCAGCCCGAACTCGGGACAGACCCAGAGCTATGGCTACACCTTC
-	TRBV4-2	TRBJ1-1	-	CASSQEHNMNTEAFF	TGTGCCAGCAGCCAAGAACACAACATGAACACTGAAGCTTTCTTT
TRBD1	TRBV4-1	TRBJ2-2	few	CATKDRGNTGELFF	TGCGCCACCAAGGACAGGGGAAACACCGGGGAGCTGTTTTTT
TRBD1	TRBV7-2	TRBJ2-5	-	CASRQDRGLETQYF	TGTGCCAGCAGACAGGACAGGGGCCTAGAGACCCAGTACTTC
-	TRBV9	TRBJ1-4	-	CASSVGSTNEKLFF	TGTGCCAGCAGCGTAGGGAGTACTAATGAAAAACTGTTTTTT
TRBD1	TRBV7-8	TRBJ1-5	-	CASSLGLSGTGWVNQPQHF	TGTGCCAGCAGCTTAGGGCTGAGTGGGACAGGGTGGGTCAATCAGCCCCAGCATTTT
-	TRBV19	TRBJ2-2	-	CASSSVATGELFF	TGTGCCAGTAGTTCGGTAGCCACCGGGGAGCTGTTTTTT
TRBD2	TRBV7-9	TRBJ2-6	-	CASSLYAGLATGANVLTF	TGTGCCAGCAGCTTGTACGCGGGACTAGCGACAGGGGCCAACGTCCTGACTTTC
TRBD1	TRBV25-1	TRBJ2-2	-	CASSGPRTGVTGELFF	TGTGCCAGCAGTGGCCCAAGGACAGGAGTGACCGGGGAGCTGTTTTTT